This T cell receptor (beta chain) is drawn from a study of shared clonotypes between healthy human individuals. Ten immunoSEQ deep assay plates served to sequence unsorted PBMC DNA. Only in-frame clones appear in the TCRdb table, and some are missing; sequencing was by immunoSEQ multiplex PCR. The sample has hundreds of thousands of clones; around 77% are singletons. Germline V gene data show CDR1 as MNHNS and CDR2 as SASEGT. The CDR3 covers 14 residues. Between the trimmed V and J ends, which lost 2 bases and 1 base, there was a span of 8 bases. General study findings and limits: Among donors, clonotype sharing was expected to be affected by sequencing depth.

This clone was detected many times. Its antigen is unidentified. The material sequenced was PBMCs. This chain connects TRBV6-1 to TRBJ1-1, with unresolved D. This receptor was identified in a middle-aged woman in good health. Some clones in this sample may be carry-over from other donors' samples. CDR3 DNA sequence: TGTGCCAGCAGTGAACATATAAAGAACACTGAAGCTTTCTTT. It is translated as CASSEHIKNTEAFF.